This T cell receptor beta chain comes out of a study of OX40 agonist ivuxolimab in advanced cancers. Excluded were patients having autoimmune disease history or systemic immunosuppression. Produced via immunoSEQ multiplex PCR; TCRdb's table is partial and in-frame only. This sample has under 75,000 clones; 87% occur once, and the top ten carry more than 0.55%. CDR1 and CDR2 from the germline V gene are ENHRY and SYGVKD. The CDR3 runs 15 residues. V lost 3 bases and J lost 2, with 13 bases in between. The clonotype originates from an adult with an advanced solid tumor such as melanoma, head and neck, liver or kidney cancer. Sequencing was performed on CD4+ or CD8+ T cells sorted from blood, taken in a trial of the OX40 agonist ivuxolimab. The V call is TRBV10-3, the J call TRBJ2-5, with a tentative D call TRBD1 (5 bases). CDR3 nucleotides: TGTGCCATCAGTGATGGGAAGGGGATGCAAGAGACCCAGTACTTC. As protein: CAISDGKGMQETQYF.